This is a list of T cell receptor beta chains from one sample in a study of cytomegalovirus exposure and HLA in healthy donors. Only in-frame clones appear in the TCRdb table, and some are missing; sequencing was by immunoSEQ multiplex PCR. The table lists around 190,000 clones, with roughly 0.98% in the top ten. Sequenced: PBMCs. The receptors derive from a woman aged 25-40 years in good health and CMV-seropositive. Each CDR3 is given with its conserved first and last residue. D genes are given only for firm matches.

D gene,V gene,J gene,CDR3 DNA,CDR3 protein
TRBD1,TRBV5-1,TRBJ1-1,TGCGCCAGCAGCCCGGGACAGGGGGTTATCACTGAAGCTTTCTTT,CASSPGQGVITEAFF
-,TRBV5-1,TRBJ2-2,TGCGCCAGCAGCTTGGAACTGTCGACCGGGGAGCTGTTTTTT,CASSLELSTGELFF
TRBD1,TRBV19,TRBJ2-5,TGTGCCAGTAGTGATCTCAGGGGGCCCGGAGAGACCCAGTACTTC,CASSDLRGPGETQYF
TRBD2,TRBV30,TRBJ2-2,TGTGCCTGGGCCGGGACTAGCGGAGAGAACACCGGGGAGCTGTTTTTT,CAWAGTSGENTGELFF
-,TRBV29-1,TRBJ1-2,TGCAGCGTGGGCCTCGGACAGAATAGCTATGGCTACACCTTC,CSVGLGQNSYGYTF
TRBD2,TRBV4-1,TRBJ2-5,TGCGCCAGCAGCCCGGGACTAGCGGGTGGGGTAGGGGAGGCCCAGTACTTC,CASSPGLAGGVGEAQYF
-,TRBV6-6,TRBJ1-4,TGTGCCACACGGGAGGGAGACAGGTGGAATGAAAAACTGTTTTTT,CATREGDRWNEKLFF
-,TRBV7-2,TRBJ2-5,TGTGCCAGCAGCTTATCGGGAGTCGGGAAGACCCAGTACTTC,CASSLSGVGKTQYF
TRBD2,TRBV29-1,TRBJ2-5,TGCAGCGTTCCGCTCTTCCCTAGCGGGGGGTTCCAAGAGACCCAGTACTTC,CSVPLFPSGGFQETQYF
TRBD1,TRBV9,TRBJ1-2,TGTGCCAGCAGCGTAGGACAGGGGAACTATGGCTACACCTTC,CASSVGQGNYGYTF
-,TRBV2,TRBJ2-7,TGTGCCAGCAGTGAAACCTTCATGAGAAGATACTACGAGCAGTACTTC,CASSETFMRRYYEQYF
-,TRBV7-2,TRBJ2-1,TGTGCCAGCAGCCCTGCGGGACCACAATTAAATGAGCAGTTCTTC,CASSPAGPQLNEQFF
TRBD2,TRBV19,TRBJ2-7,TGTGCCAGTAGTCCCCGAGGTCTAGCGGGTCCGAGCTCCTACGAGCAGTACTTC,CASSPRGLAGPSSYEQYF
-,TRBV6-1,TRBJ1-2,TGTGCCAGCAGACCTGTCGGGACTAACTTTCTTGGCTACACCTTC,CASRPVGTNFLGYTF
TRBD2,TRBV5-4,TRBJ2-5,TGTGCCAGCAGCTTCGATAGCGGGGGGGCGAAGACCCAGTACTTC,CASSFDSGGAKTQYF
-,TRBV6-5,TRBJ2-6,TGTGCCAGCAGAGAGGCGGGGTCTGGGGCCAACGTCCTGACTTTC,CASREAGSGANVLTF
-,TRBV7-2,TRBJ2-3,TGTGCCAGCAGCTATTTCCCAGGGGCAGATACGCAGTATTTT,CASSYFPGADTQYF
TRBD2,TRBV10-3,TRBJ2-3,TGTGCCATCAGTGGGGACCAGCGGGGGAGCCGTAGGGTAGATACGCAGTATTTT,CAISGDQRGSRRVDTQYF
-,TRBV11-1,TRBJ2-3,TGTGCCAGCAGGAGCCTCGCGCTCCCCACAGATACGCAGTATTTT,CASRSLALPTDTQYF